Each of the 17 T cell receptor beta chains below was sequenced from the same sample in a study of blood T cells in healthy people across ages. Combining a sample-barcoded 5' primer with a J-beta primer mix, a second PCR ran for roughly 7 to 11 cycles. MiXCR was run by TCRdb on the 5' RACE reads, yielding one entry per CDR3 protein. The sample holds about 730,000 distinct CDR3 sequences, about 40% seen once. Sequenced: blood. The receptors here all came from a woman aged 55-70 years in good health.

This clonotype was detected a few times. The rearrangement uses TRBV5-1 and TRBJ2-3; TRBD2 agrees at 9 bases. The germline gives CDR1 SGHRS, CDR2 YFSETQ. The CDR3 consists of 16 residues. The junction had 8 bases not matched to a gene; V was cut back by 4 bases and J by 2 bases. CDR3 region: CASSLRGGINTDTQYF. As DNA, the CDR3 is TGCGCCAGCAGCCTGCGGGGGGGAATCAACACAGATACGCAGTATTTT.

This clonotype was found a few times. The V and J genes are TRBV20-1 and TRBJ2-5; possibly TRBD1 or TRBD2 for D (5 bases each). This CDR3 region has 15 residues. CDR1 and CDR2 from the germline V gene are DFQATT and SNEGSKA (reference sequence). The V end was cut by 1 base, the J end by 4 bases, with 16 bases between. CDR3 DNA: TGCAGTGCTAGAGGCAGGGCAGGGAGCGCAGAGACCCAGTACTTC. Amino acids: CSARGRAGSAETQYF.

There are a few counts of this clonotype. The rearrangement joins TRBV6-6 to TRBJ2-1; D is uncertain. The CDR3 loop spans 15 amino acids. V gave up 6 bases and J gave up 0 bases, with 12 bases separating them. Germline lookup yields CDR1 MNHNY and CDR2 SVGAGI (reference sequence). The CDR3 reads CASRPDLSSYNEQFF. The CDR3 DNA reads TGTGCCAGCAGGCCCGACTTAAGCTCCTACAATGAGCAGTTCTTC.

This chain links TRBV20-1 with TRBJ2-7; 7 nucleotides agree with TRBD1. There are 14 residues in the CDR3. The germline V gene encodes CDR1 DFQATT and CDR2 SNEGSKA (reference sequence). V shed 5 bases, J shed 2 bases, and the junction held 9 bases outside the gene matches. The DNA for the CDR3 is TGCAGTGCTGTCTTCAGGGACAGAACCTACGAGCAGTACTTC. The encoded protein is CSAVFRDRTYEQYF.

This clonotype has at least ten counts. The chain recombines TRBV28 with TRBJ2-7; 7 bases fit TRBD1. After removal of 6 bases from V and 11 bases from J, the junction contained 10 bases not matched to a gene. Germline CDR1 is MDHEN and CDR2 is SYDVKM. The CDR3 consists of 12 residues. The CDR3 sequence: CASSLRTGEEYF. As DNA, the CDR3 is TGTGCCAGCAGCCTCCGGACAGGAGAGGAGTACTTC.

The rearrangement joins TRBV7-6 to TRBJ2-7, with a tentative D call TRBD1 (5 bases). CDR1 and CDR2 from the germline V gene are SGHVS and FNYEAQ. The CDR3 is made up of 13 amino acids. The V and J ends lost 5 bases and 7 bases respectively, with 15 bases between them. The CDR3 protein is CASSPRQTWEQYF. The CDR3 DNA reads TGTGCCAGCAGCCCCCGACAGACTTGGGAGCAGTACTTC.

The rearrangement links TRBV29-1 to TRBJ1-1; 7 bases align to TRBD1. This CDR3 has 13 amino acids. CDR1 SQVTM and CDR2 ANQGSEA come from the germline V gene. The V segment lost 7 bases and the J segment 5 bases; nucleotides outside the gene matches: 10. The CDR3: CSASRDSRTEAFF. CDR3 nucleotide sequence: TGCAGCGCGTCTCGGGACAGTCGGACTGAAGCTTTCTTT. Looking up the rest from reference TRBV29-1 and TRBJ1-1 gives the full variable domain: SAVISQKPSRDICQRGTSLTIQCQVDSQVTMMFWYRQQPGQSLTLIATANQGSEATYESGFVIDKFPISRPNLTFSTLTVSNMSPEDSSIYLCSASRDSRTEAFFGQGTRLTVV.

The J gene is TRBJ2-1, the V gene TRBV3-1; 7 nucleotides align to TRBD2. The ends lost 4 bases at V and 8 bases at J; junction bases unmatched: 11. CDR3 length: 15 residues. The V gene's germline CDR1 is LGHDT and CDR2 YNNKEL (reference sequence). As DNA, the CDR3 is TGTGCCAGCAGCCCCGGGACTATGGACGGCCATGAGCAGTTCTTC. Its protein is CASSPGTMDGHEQFF.

This chain uses TRBV7-2 with TRBJ2-7, with TRBD2 matching 7 bases. Germline V gives CDR1 SGHTA, CDR2 FQGNSA. Losses at the gene ends were 4 bases for V and 0 bases for J; bases not matched to a gene: 3. This CDR3 is built from 14 residues. CDR3 nucleotides: TGTGCCAGCAGCTCAACTAGCGTCTCCTACGAGCAGTACTTC. It translates to CASSSTSVSYEQYF.

The gene calls are TRBV14 and TRBJ2-5; 11 bases fit TRBD2. The J call could be wrong; TRBJ2-7 is a better fit for the DNA end. This CDR3 comprises 15 residues. Germline V CDR1 and CDR2: SGHDN, FVKESK. The CDR3 region is CASSLRLAGRDEQYF. CDR3 sequence (DNA): TGTGCCAGCAGCCTGCGACTAGCGGGACGAGACGAGCAGTACTTC.

A note on this clonotype: With a much larger clone just one base away, this may be a read error. The V call is TRBV7-2, the J call TRBJ2-4; TRBD2 matches 12 bases. The closer fit of TRBJ2-7 to the DNA end suggests the J call may be wrong. Germline CDR1 is SGHTA and CDR2 is FQGNSA. This CDR3 contains 15 residues. As DNA, the CDR3 is TGTGCCAGCAGCTCTAGCGGGAGGGCCCCCTACGAGCAGTACTTC. It specifies CASSSSGRAPYEQYF.

This clonotype showed up just a few times. The V and J genes are TRBV5-1 and TRBJ1-2, with TRBD1 matching 7 bases. The CDR3 sequence is 13 residues long. Per the germline V gene, CDR1 is SGHRS and CDR2 is YFSETQ. The J segment lost 7 bases and the V segment lost 2 bases, leaving 5 bases of the junction unmatched. The CDR3 protein is CASSFAGTAGYTF. CDR3 sequence (DNA): TGCGCCAGCAGCTTTGCCGGGACAGCTGGCTACACCTTC.

This rearrangement joins TRBV5-1 to TRBJ2-1, with 9 bases matching TRBD1. V lost 3 bases and J lost 3; bases outside the gene matches: 4. Looked up from germline, CDR1 is SGHRS and CDR2 is YFSETQ. The CDR3 has 15 amino acids. This CDR3 reads CASSSGGQGYNEQFF. The CDR3 DNA follows: TGCGCCAGCAGCTCTGGGGGACAGGGCTACAATGAGCAGTTCTTC.

Regarding this clonotype: A read error may explain this, as a much larger clone is one base away. The CDR3 carries no conserved terminal phenylalanine or tryptophan, so it likely arises from a read error. The gene calls are TRBV6-2 or TRBV6-3 and TRBJ2-1, with D tentatively TRBD2 (5 bases). The J call could be wrong; TRBJ2-7 is a better fit for the DNA end. Germline loops: CDR1 MNHEY, CDR2 SVGEGT. CDR3 length: 13 residues. The CDR3 sequence: CASSYTGRYEQYL. DNA of the CDR3: TGTGCCAGCAGTTATACTGGGAGATACGAGCAGTACTTA.

The rearrangement uses TRBV29-1 and TRBJ1-2; tentatively, D is TRBD1 (5 bases). This CDR3 region has 12 residues. Germline V gives CDR1 SQVTM, CDR2 ANQGSEA. The ends were cut back, 4 bases at V and 6 bases at J, with 12 bases in the middle. The CDR3 sequence is CSVAGVVDGYTF. The CDR3 nucleotides read TGCAGCGTTGCGGGGGTTGTTGATGGCTACACCTTC.

A few counts support this clonotype. This sequence joins TRBV9 and TRBJ2-1; D gene unclear. Germline-derived CDR1 and CDR2 are SGDLS and YYNGEE. The CDR3 spans 16 residues. V was trimmed by 0 bases and J by 0 bases, leaving 10 bases between them. The CDR3 DNA reads as TGTGCCAGCAGCGTAGATGTGCGAAGCTCCTACAATGAGCAGTTCTTC. Its protein is CASSVDVRSSYNEQFF.

The V call is TRBV5-1, the J call TRBJ2-3; 9 bases match TRBD2. Germline V gene lookup returns CDR1 SGHRS and CDR2 YFSETQ. The CDR3 totals 16 residues. V gave up 2 bases and J gave up 0 bases; unmatched junction bases: 4. CDR3 in DNA: TGCGCCAGCAGCTTCTCTAGCGGGATTAGCACAGATACGCAGTATTTT. It encodes CASSFSSGISTDTQYF.